The 10 T cell receptor beta chains in this list originate from one sample, sequenced in a study of blood T cell repertoires in COVID-19. This table comes from immunoSEQ multiplex PCR, and its TCRdb copy is limited to in-frame clones, with some not included. This sample has about 130,000 clones; roughly 87% occur once, and the top ten carry around 6.3%. Source material: peripheral blood. All receptors come from a man older than 75 with active or convalescent COVID-19.

This chain uses TRBV3-1 (or the pseudogene TRBV3-2) with TRBJ2-5; 8 positions match TRBD1. Germline V gene sequence: CDR1 LGHDT, CDR2 YNNKEL (reference sequence). The CDR3 sequence is 17 residues long. The V gene end was trimmed by 2 bases and the J gene end by 1 base; junction bases not matched to a gene: 9. CDR3 residues: CASSQWGLQGAQETQYF. The CDR3 DNA is TGTGCCAGCAGCCAATGGGGTTTGCAGGGGGCCCAAGAGACCCAGTACTTC.

This clone has only a few counts. V usage is TRBV23-1 and J usage is TRBJ2-7; 8 nucleotides agree with TRBD1. TRBV23-1 is an open reading frame, and its role is uncertain. The CDR3 is 15 amino acids. V shed 6 bases, J shed 3 bases, and the junction held 10 bases outside the gene matches. This chain's CDR3 is CASRNRGDSLYEQYF. The CDR3 region has the DNA TGCGCCAGCAGGAACAGGGGGGACAGCCTCTACGAGCAGTACTTC.

The chain combines TRBV4-2 with TRBJ1-5; D possibly corresponds to TRBD1 (5 bases). Trimming took 4 bases from V and 2 from J, leaving 12 bases between them. Germline values: CDR1 LGHNA, CDR2 YNFKEQ. The CDR3 totals 15 residues. Here the CDR3 reads CASSLNKQGNQPQHF. CDR3 in DNA: TGTGCCAGCAGCCTCAATAAACAGGGCAATCAGCCCCAGCATTTT.

The rearrangement joins TRBV9 to TRBJ1-4, with a possible D match to TRBD1 (6 bases). Trimming shortened V by 0 bases and J by 6 bases, and 9 bases separated the two germline ends. CDR1 and CDR2 (germline): SGDLS, YYNGEE. The CDR3 length is 14 residues. The CDR3 DNA follows: TGTGCCAGCAGCGTAGGGGCAGGGGATGAAAAACTGTTTTTT. It is translated as CASSVGAGDEKLFF.

V and J are TRBV2 and TRBJ1-6; 8 bases map to TRBD1. There are 14 residues in the CDR3. Germline V gives CDR1 SNHLY, CDR2 FYNNEI. V lost 6 bases and J lost 10; bases outside the gene matches: 8. The CDR3 reads CASSEQGGTSPLHF. CDR3 bases: TGTGCCAGCAGCGAACAGGGGGGTACGTCACCCCTCCACTTT.

This chain uses TRBV24-1 with TRBJ2-6, with unresolved D. Trimming removed 4 bases at V and 0 bases at J, with 12 bases between. Germline CDR1 reads KGHDR; CDR2 reads SFDVKD. The CDR3 is 17 residues long. For the CDR3, the DNA is TGTGCCACCAGTGAGCCGGCAGGAAACTCTGGGGCCAACGTCCTGACTTTC. Translated, it gives CATSEPAGNSGANVLTF.

This clone occurred a few times. The chain combines TRBV19 with TRBJ1-6; TRBD1 aligns across 8 bases. CDR3 length equals 15 residues. The ends lost 8 bases at V and 0 bases at J; junction bases unmatched: 3. Germline CDR1 is LNHDA and CDR2 is SQIVND (reference sequence). The CDR3 bases are TGTGCCAGTGGGACAGGCGTCTCCTATAATTCACCCCTCCACTTT. It specifies CASGTGVSYNSPLHF.

The chain links TRBV10-1 to TRBJ1-5; D possibly corresponds to TRBD1 (6 bases). The CDR3 extends over 15 amino acids. The germline V gene encodes CDR1 WNHNN and CDR2 SYGVQD (reference sequence). The V gene lost 3 bases and the J gene lost 1 base, with 10 bases spanning the gap. The CDR3 sequence: CASSDEGGSNQPQHF. The CDR3 DNA is TGCGCCAGCAGTGATGAGGGGGGGAGCAATCAGCCCCAGCATTTT.

This chain links TRBV19 with TRBJ1-5, with 7 bases aligning to TRBD1. V shed 3 bases, J shed 3 bases, and the junction held 2 bases outside the gene matches. CDR1 and CDR2 from the germline V gene are LNHDA and SQIVND (reference sequence). CDR3 length: 14 amino acids. The CDR3 here is CASSIDRDNQPQHF. The CDR3 coding sequence is TGTGCCAGTAGTATTGACAGGGACAATCAGCCCCAGCATTTT.

V gene TRBV19 combines with J gene TRBJ1-5, with 9 bases fitting TRBD1. The CDR3 has 16 residues. V lost 9 bases and J lost 0; bases outside the gene matches: 9. CDR1 LNHDA and CDR2 SQIVND come from the germline V gene (reference sequence). CDR3 amino acids: CASGTGFLGSNQPQHF. In DNA, the CDR3 is TGTGCCAGCGGGACAGGGTTTTTAGGTAGCAATCAGCCCCAGCATTTT.